Sequencing of this TCR beta chain was carried out in a study of a mutant IDH1 vaccine in newly diagnosed glioma. Study-level background: Each patient was administered eight vaccinations, scheduled in weeks 1, 3, 5, 7, 11, 15, 19 and 23. The earlier regimen, radiotherapy, temozolomide, or both, was most often both. General study points: Alterations occurring in top peripheral T cell clonotypes seemed unrelated to pseudoprogression.

This clone was detected a few times. What it recognizes is unknown. Trimming took off 0 bases at V and 2 bases at J, with 10 bases between the two ends. The CDR3 covers 15 residues. Germline-derived CDR1 and CDR2 are SGHDN and FVKESK. Documented time point: week 5, during vaccination. It was 300 ug of mutant IDH1 20-mer peptide that made up each vaccine dose, given with topical imiquimod. Sequenced by immunoSEQ multiplex PCR; TCRdb stores in-frame clones only, minus some. The sample yields tens of thousands of clones, approximately 80% seen once. The clonotype comes from a woman aged 18-35 years with glioma. Some clones in this sample may be carry-over from other donors' samples. The V and J genes are TRBV14 and TRBJ1-1; D might be TRBD1 (5 bases). This specimen consisted of PBMCs, obtained from a glioma patient whose treatment included an IDH1 peptide vaccine. The CDR3 protein is CASSQDPGANTEAFF. The CDR3, as DNA: TGTGCCAGCAGCCAAGATCCCGGGGCCAACACTGAAGCTTTCTTT.